This TCR beta chain is from a study of T-cell reconstitution after alpha-beta-depleted transplantation in children. Using unique molecular identifiers, the investigators prepared the TCRbeta library. TCRdb itself ran the PCR reads through MiXCR, one entry per CDR3 protein. Of about 200,000 distinct CDR3 sequences listed, approximately 14% were seen once; the top ten hold around 13%. CDR1 SGHDT and CDR2 YYEEEE come from the germline V gene. Trimming cost V 4 bases and J 2 bases, with 15 bases left between them. CDR3 length: 15 amino acids. This clonotype was counted only a few times. The receptor's source is a human donor who donated a stem cell graft to a child with acute lymphoblastic leukemia. Here the sequenced sample was PBMCs from the stem cell graft donor, taken from the stem cell graft. This chain connects TRBV5-6 to TRBJ1-2; tentative D call: TRBD1 (6 bases). CDR3 bases: TGTGCCAGCAGCCCGGGTTGGAGGGGGAACTATGGCTACACCTTC. Protein: CASSPGWRGNYGYTF.